A selection of T cell receptor beta chains follows, all from one sample in a study of CD8 T cells in Susac syndrome. TCRdb passed the immunoSEQ multiplex PCR reads through MiXCR, listing each CDR3 protein once. The table has around 110,000 distinct CDR3 sequences, roughly 94% seen once. Sequenced material: CD8+ T cells from PBMCs. All receptors derive from a human donor with Susac syndrome. Each CDR3 is given with its conserved first and last residue. A D gene is named only where the DNA matches it firmly. Where a row states a size, it is once, few, many or the class of an expanded clone; other rows omit it.

TGTGCCAGCAGCTTAGACTACCTTAGCACAGATACGCAGTATTTT | CASSLDYLSTDTQYF | TRBJ2-3 | . | . | TRBV7-2
TGCGCCAGCAGCCCTTACCGGAATCAGCCCCAGCATTTT | CASSPYRNQPQHF | TRBJ1-5 | . | . | TRBV4-3
TGTGCCAGCAGCGTAGAACTAGCGGGCAAAGAGACCCAGTACTTC | CASSVELAGKETQYF | TRBJ2-5 | . | TRBD2 | TRBV9
TGCGCCAGCAGCCCGGGGGGACAGGGGCCCTACGAGCAGTACTTC | CASSPGGQGPYEQYF | TRBJ2-7 | . | TRBD1 | TRBV4-1
TGTGCCAGCAGCTTAGCAGGGGGTGAGCTGTTTTTT | CASSLAGGELFF | TRBJ2-2 | . | . | TRBV7-8
TGTGCCAGCAGCCAAGTAGCCTACGAGCAGTACTTC | CASSQVAYEQYF | TRBJ2-7 | . | . | TRBV14
TGTGCCAGCAGCTTCGGGACCGTTAATCAGCCCCAGCATTTT | CASSFGTVNQPQHF | TRBJ1-5 | . | . | TRBV5-6
TGTGCCAGCAGCGGACGGACAGGGTCTGGGGCCAACGTCCTGACTTTC | CASSGRTGSGANVLTF | TRBJ2-6 | few | TRBD1 | TRBV9
TGCAGCGTTAACACAGGGAACTATGGCTACACCTTC | CSVNTGNYGYTF | TRBJ1-2 | . | . | TRBV29-1
TGTGCCAGCAGCCATAGCCAGGTCGCTGGGGCCAACGTCCTGACTTTC | CASSHSQVAGANVLTF | TRBJ2-6 | . | . | TRBV3-1
TGCAGCACCGAGGGCGGGGGCAAGGGCAATGAGCAGTTCTTC | CSTEGGGKGNEQFF | TRBJ2-1 | . | . | TRBV29-1
TGTGCCAGCAGACCGGACAGGGCGGGCACAGATACGCAGTATTTT | CASRPDRAGTDTQYF | TRBJ2-3 | . | TRBD1 | TRBV12-3/TRBV12-4
TGCAGTGCTAGAGATATTGCAGGCTGGAACACTGAAGCTTTCTTT | CSARDIAGWNTEAFF | TRBJ1-1 | . | . | TRBV20-1
TGTGCCAGCAGCCAATTAGGAGGGGCGGGACGCGACACCGGGGAGCTGTTTTTT | CASSQLGGAGRDTGELFF | TRBJ2-2 | few | . | TRBV4-2
TGTGCCAGCAGCCAAGCGGGGGGGCCGCTAGAGACCCAGTACTTC | CASSQAGGPLETQYF | TRBJ2-5 | . | TRBD2 | TRBV4-2
TGCGCCAGCAGCTCCGGGTTGCCGGGACAGGGCACGCAGGAGCAGTACTTC | CASSSGLPGQGTQEQYF | TRBJ2-7 | . | TRBD1 | TRBV5-1
TGCAGCGTTGTCGGCTCTGGAAACACCATATATTTT | CSVVGSGNTIYF | TRBJ1-3 | . | . | TRBV29-1
TGTGCCAGCAGTCCTACAGGGGGCCGGGAAAAACTGTTTTTT | CASSPTGGREKLFF | TRBJ1-4 | . | TRBD1 | TRBV12-3/TRBV12-4
TGTGCCACCAGCGGTTCGACAGGGGGATACTATGGCTACACCTTC | CATSGSTGGYYGYTF | TRBJ1-2 | . | TRBD1 | TRBV15
TGCAGCGTTGAAGATCGAGGGGGTTACGAGCAGTACTTC | CSVEDRGGYEQYF | TRBJ2-7 | . | . | TRBV29-1
TGTGCCAGCAGCCTACCGCTTCGGACAGGGGCCTACGAGCAGTACTTC | CASSLPLRTGAYEQYF | TRBJ2-7 | . | TRBD1 | TRBV28
TGTGCCAGCAGAGCACCGGGACAAGTTAATTCACCCCTCCACTTT | CASRAPGQVNSPLHF | TRBJ1-6 | . | . | TRBV27
TGTGCCAGCAGTTGGGGGGGTACAGGGGCTACCTACGAGCAGTACTTC | CASSWGGTGATYEQYF | TRBJ2-7 | once | . | TRBV13
TGTGCCAGCAGCGAACGTGGGGGAATAGGCTACGAGCAGTACTTC | CASSERGGIGYEQYF | TRBJ2-7 | . | . | TRBV13
TGTGCCAGCAGTTTAGCGGCCTCACGAGGCTCTGGGGCCAACGTCCTGACTTTC | CASSLAASRGSGANVLTF | TRBJ2-6 | . | . | TRBV12-3/TRBV12-4
TGTGCCGGCGGGCTACTAACAGGGGAAGATACGCAGTATTTT | CAGGLLTGEDTQYF | TRBJ2-3 | once | TRBD1 | TRBV2
TGTGCCGGAACGACAGGGGGCTTAAGGGAGCTGTTTTTT | CAGTTGGLRELFF | TRBJ2-2 | . | TRBD1 | TRBV11-2
TGTGCCAGCAGCTTAGGGGGGACAGGCTATGGCTACACCTTC | CASSLGGTGYGYTF | TRBJ1-2 | . | TRBD1 | TRBV11-2
TGTGCCAGTAGTATCGGACGGGACAGCGTTCAGCCCCAGCATTTT | CASSIGRDSVQPQHF | TRBJ1-5 | . | TRBD1 | TRBV19
TGTGCCAGCAGCGTAGTCTTAGTGGGGGGTGAGCAGTTCTTC | CASSVVLVGGEQFF | TRBJ2-1 | once | . | TRBV9
TGCAGTGCTTCCGGGAGGAACACTGAAGCTTTCTTT | CSASGRNTEAFF | TRBJ1-1 | . | . | TRBV20-1
TGTGCCGCCCGACAGGGACCAAACTATGGCTACACCTTC | CAARQGPNYGYTF | TRBJ1-2 | . | TRBD1 | TRBV10-3
TGTGCCAGCAGCGCCCGACTAGCGGGGGAAGATACGCAGTATTTT | CASSARLAGEDTQYF | TRBJ2-3 | once | TRBD2 | TRBV13
TGTGCCAGCAGCTGGCAGGGGGCTCGCACAGATACGCAGTATTTT | CASSWQGARTDTQYF | TRBJ2-3 | . | TRBD1 | TRBV5-4
TGTGCCAGCAGCCAAGTCTTCGGCCGGGGAGGGGACACCATATATTTT | CASSQVFGRGGDTIYF | TRBJ1-3 | . | . | TRBV14
TGTGCCAGCAGCTCTGGTCCCGAGCAGTACTTC | CASSSGPEQYF | TRBJ2-7 | . | . | TRBV5-6
TGTGCCAGCAGTCCCCCCGCGACAGGGTGGGGCTACACCTTC | CASSPPATGWGYTF | TRBJ1-2 | . | TRBD1 | TRBV25-1
TGTGCCAGCAGCAAAGCGCGGGACAGGGGTTATGGCTACACCTTC | CASSKARDRGYGYTF | TRBJ1-2 | . | . | TRBV21-1
TGTGCCAGCAGTTACTCGAGGGGGGGGCTGGCCTACAATGAGCAGTTCTTC | CASSYSRGGLAYNEQFF | TRBJ2-1 | . | . | TRBV6-5
TGTGCCACGAGGGGCGGATCCTACGAGCAGTACTTC | CATRGGSYEQYF | TRBJ2-7 | . | . | TRBV19
TGTGCCAGCAGCTTAGGTCAGGGTGATTCACCCCTCCACTTT | CASSLGQGDSPLHF | TRBJ1-6 | . | . | TRBV7-9
TGTGCCAGCAGCTTATCTGGTACGGACTATGGCTACACCTTC | CASSLSGTDYGYTF | TRBJ1-2 | . | . | TRBV7-9
TGTGCCAGCAGTTTAATTCAGGGGCAAGAGACCCAGTACTTC | CASSLIQGQETQYF | TRBJ2-5 | . | . | TRBV12-3/TRBV12-4
TGTGCCAGCAGCTTGGCCGTTCACGACACTGAAGCTTTCTTT | CASSLAVHDTEAFF | TRBJ1-1 | . | . | TRBV5-6
TGTGCCAGCAGCTTACAGTTTGACAATGAGCAGTTCTTC | CASSLQFDNEQFF | TRBJ2-1 | . | . | TRBV5-4
TGTGCCAGCAGTGAATTAGGGGAACGTCAGCCCCAGCATTTT | CASSELGERQPQHF | TRBJ1-5 | . | . | TRBV25-1
TGCGCCAGCAGCTTTCGGGCAGGGGGCTCCTACGAGCAGTACTTC | CASSFRAGGSYEQYF | TRBJ2-7 | . | TRBD1 | TRBV5-1
TGCAGTGCCGCCCCGAACGATGGGGGGTATTACGAGCAGTACTTC | CSAAPNDGGYYEQYF | TRBJ2-7 | . | . | TRBV20-1
TGTGCCAGCAGTTACTCCGGGGCTGGCGACGAGCAGTACTTC | CASSYSGAGDEQYF | TRBJ2-7 | . | . | TRBV6-5
TGTGCCAGCAGCTTAGGGACAGGACCCTACTACGAGCAGTACTTC | CASSLGTGPYYEQYF | TRBJ2-7 | . | TRBD1 | TRBV7-9
TGCAGCGTTGTAATAGGACAGGGATTTTCAGATACGCAGTATTTT | CSVVIGQGFSDTQYF | TRBJ2-3 | . | TRBD1 | TRBV29-1
TGTGCCAGCAGCTTACTTCCGGGGGCAATGGCTCAGCCCCAGCATTTT | CASSLLPGAMAQPQHF | TRBJ1-5 | . | . | TRBV7-2
TGCGCCAGCAGCTTGGCAGAGGACTATGGCTACACCTTC | CASSLAEDYGYTF | TRBJ1-2 | . | . | TRBV5-1